This T cell receptor (beta chain) was profiled in a study of cytomegalovirus exposure and HLA in healthy donors. PCR employed 60 Vbeta and 13 Jbeta primers. Libraries were prepared by immunoSEQ multiplex PCR; TCRdb keeps only in-frame clonotypes and omits some of them. The table records about 110,000 clones, around 76% of them present only once. The source of this sequence is a man under 40 in good health and CMV-seropositive. Source material: PBMCs.

The chain's CDR3 is CSVGVGGTDTQYF. The CDR3 region has the DNA TGCAGCGTTGGGGTAGGGGGCACAGATACGCAGTATTTT. The V and J genes are TRBV29-1 and TRBJ2-3; tentatively, D is TRBD1 (5 bases). The CDR3 sequence is 13 residues long. With 4 bases removed from V and 1 base from J, the gap between germline ends came to 9 bases. CDR1 and CDR2 from the germline V gene are SQVTM and ANQGSEA.